A selection of T cell receptor beta chains follows, all from one sample in a study of T cells in Graves' hyperthyroidism and ophthalmopathy. TCRdb re-analysed the multiplex PCR reads in MiXCR, keeping a single row per CDR3 protein. The data contain around 600,000 distinct CDR3 sequences, 13% to 15% of them seen just once; the ten biggest clones take up roughly 7%. Sequencing was done on a sample of blood. The receptors were gathered from a young woman with Graves' ophthalmopathy. Both conserved end residues are trimmed from each CDR3. Each record gives: D gene, V gene, CDR3 protein. D genes are given only for firm matches.

d_gene: NA
v_gene: TRBV7-9
CDR3aa: ASSLAWNMNTEAF

d_gene: NA
v_gene: TRBV18
CDR3aa: ASSPHPIGPVDEQY

d_gene: NA
v_gene: TRBV6-1
CDR3aa: ASRITVDTEAF

d_gene: NA
v_gene: TRBV28
CDR3aa: ASRAPGSYNEQF

d_gene: NA
v_gene: TRBV3-1
CDR3aa: ASSQWGARDEQY

d_gene: NA
v_gene: TRBV15
CDR3aa: ATSSPEEGNYGYT

d_gene: TRBD1
v_gene: TRBV20-1
CDR3aa: SARRGQGITEAF

d_gene: NA
v_gene: TRBV29-1
CDR3aa: SLLRTYNEQF

d_gene: TRBD2
v_gene: TRBV15
CDR3aa: ATSRGRDRAGGNIQY

d_gene: NA
v_gene: TRBV15
CDR3aa: ATSRDGSPLH

d_gene: TRBD1
v_gene: TRBV20-1
CDR3aa: SAPTGGWDTQY

d_gene: TRBD1
v_gene: TRBV5-1
CDR3aa: ASSFGTGESEAF

d_gene: NA
v_gene: TRBV24-1
CDR3aa: ATSDSWGRRGGEQF

d_gene: NA
v_gene: TRBV29-1
CDR3aa: SVSAALGSEQF

d_gene: NA
v_gene: TRBV4-2
CDR3aa: ASSQDPRGQPSREKLF

d_gene: TRBD2
v_gene: TRBV28
CDR3aa: ASSSTPPSLAGVLGQF

d_gene: NA
v_gene: TRBV7-2
CDR3aa: ASSLGVYTTDTQY

d_gene: TRBD1
v_gene: TRBV20-1
CDR3aa: SARADREGNQPQH

d_gene: NA
v_gene: TRBV4-1
CDR3aa: ASSQDKGWDEQF

d_gene: TRBD2
v_gene: TRBV20-1
CDR3aa: SVGLAGGPILQETQY

d_gene: TRBD2
v_gene: TRBV6-5
CDR3aa: ASSYGASGTYEQY

d_gene: NA
v_gene: TRBV7-9
CDR3aa: ASSLGAGIRRETQY

d_gene: NA
v_gene: TRBV6-1
CDR3aa: ASSPQGTDREKLF

d_gene: NA
v_gene: TRBV12-3/TRBV12-4
CDR3aa: ASSLGFNSGNTIY

d_gene: TRBD1
v_gene: TRBV27
CDR3aa: ASSYALGQGAYGYT

d_gene: NA
v_gene: TRBV6-1
CDR3aa: AHGTGVGGYGYT

d_gene: TRBD2
v_gene: TRBV11-2
CDR3aa: ASRLAGDNEQF

d_gene: TRBD2
v_gene: TRBV20-1
CDR3aa: SARGGTSSRGEQY

d_gene: NA
v_gene: TRBV28
CDR3aa: ASSARAKTSNEQF